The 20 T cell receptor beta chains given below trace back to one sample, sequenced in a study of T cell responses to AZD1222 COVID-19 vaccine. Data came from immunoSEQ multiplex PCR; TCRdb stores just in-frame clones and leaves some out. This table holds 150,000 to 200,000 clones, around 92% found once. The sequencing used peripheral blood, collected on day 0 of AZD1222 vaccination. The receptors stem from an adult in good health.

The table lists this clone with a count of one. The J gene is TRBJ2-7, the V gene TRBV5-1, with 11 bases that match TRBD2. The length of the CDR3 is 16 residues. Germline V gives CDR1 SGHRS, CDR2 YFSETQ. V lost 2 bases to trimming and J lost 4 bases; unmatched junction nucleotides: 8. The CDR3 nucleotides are TGCGCCAGCAGCTTACCTAGCGGGAGGTCAACTTACGAGCAGTACTTC. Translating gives CASSLPSGRSTYEQYF.

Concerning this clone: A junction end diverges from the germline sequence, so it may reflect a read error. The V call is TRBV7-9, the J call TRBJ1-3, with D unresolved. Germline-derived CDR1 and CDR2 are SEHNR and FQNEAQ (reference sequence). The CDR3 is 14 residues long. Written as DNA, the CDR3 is TGTGCCAGCAGGTTAGAGATCTCTGGAAACACCATATATTTT. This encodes CASRLEISGNTIYF.

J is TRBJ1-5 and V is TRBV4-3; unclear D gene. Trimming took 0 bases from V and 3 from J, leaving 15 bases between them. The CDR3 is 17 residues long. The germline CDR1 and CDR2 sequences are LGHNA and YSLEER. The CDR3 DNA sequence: TGCGCCAGCAGCCAAGACTGGAGCCTAAGGGCCAATCAGCCCCAGCATTTT. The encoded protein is CASSQDWSLRANQPQHF.

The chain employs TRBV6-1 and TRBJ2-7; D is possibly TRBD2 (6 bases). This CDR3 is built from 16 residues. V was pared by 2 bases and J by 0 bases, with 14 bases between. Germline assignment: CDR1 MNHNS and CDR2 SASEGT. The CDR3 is CASSELSGRYSYEQYF. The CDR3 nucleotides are TGTGCCAGCAGTGAACTTAGCGGCAGATACTCCTACGAGCAGTACTTC.

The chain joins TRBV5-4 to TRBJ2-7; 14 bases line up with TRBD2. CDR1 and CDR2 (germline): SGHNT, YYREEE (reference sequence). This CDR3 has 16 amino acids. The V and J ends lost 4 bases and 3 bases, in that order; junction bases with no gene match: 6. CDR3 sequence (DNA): TGTGCCAGCAGCCAGGGACTAGCGGGAGTGCGCTACGAGCAGTACTTC. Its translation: CASSQGLAGVRYEQYF.

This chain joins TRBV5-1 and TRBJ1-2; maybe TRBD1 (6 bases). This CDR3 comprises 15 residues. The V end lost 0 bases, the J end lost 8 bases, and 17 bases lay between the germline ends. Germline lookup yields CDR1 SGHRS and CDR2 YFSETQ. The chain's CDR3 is CASSLASGAVDGYTF. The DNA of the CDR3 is TGCGCCAGCAGCTTGGCCTCAGGGGCGGTCGACGGCTACACCTTC.

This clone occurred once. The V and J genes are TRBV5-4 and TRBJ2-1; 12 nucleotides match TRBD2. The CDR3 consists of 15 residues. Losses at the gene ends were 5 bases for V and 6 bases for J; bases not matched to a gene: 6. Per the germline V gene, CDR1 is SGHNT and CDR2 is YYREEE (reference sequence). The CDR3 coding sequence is TGTGCCAGCAGTACCTCTAGCGGGGGGGCCAATGAGCAGTTCTTC. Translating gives CASSTSSGGANEQFF.

CDR3: CASSFWGRESGNTIYF. CDR3 bases: TGTGCCAGCAGCTTTTGGGGCAGGGAGTCTGGAAACACCATATATTTT. This chain uses TRBV11-2 with TRBJ1-3, with D tentatively TRBD1 (5 bases). Germline V gives CDR1 SGHAT, CDR2 FQNNGV. Trimming shortened V by 3 bases and J by 1 base, and 13 bases separated the two germline ends. This CDR3 has 16 amino acids.

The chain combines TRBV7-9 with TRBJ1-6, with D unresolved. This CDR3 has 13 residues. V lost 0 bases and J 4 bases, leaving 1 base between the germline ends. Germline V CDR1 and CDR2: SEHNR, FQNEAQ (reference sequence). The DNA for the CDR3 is TGTGCCAGCAGCTTAGCTTATAATTCACCCCTCCACTTT. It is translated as CASSLAYNSPLHF.

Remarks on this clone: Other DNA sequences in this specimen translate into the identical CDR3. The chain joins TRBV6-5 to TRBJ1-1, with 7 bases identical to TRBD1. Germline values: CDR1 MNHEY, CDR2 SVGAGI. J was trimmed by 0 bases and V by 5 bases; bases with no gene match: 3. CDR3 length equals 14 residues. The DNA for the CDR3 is TGTGCCAGCAGTACGGGACAGATGAACACTGAAGCTTTCTTT. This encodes CASSTGQMNTEAFF.

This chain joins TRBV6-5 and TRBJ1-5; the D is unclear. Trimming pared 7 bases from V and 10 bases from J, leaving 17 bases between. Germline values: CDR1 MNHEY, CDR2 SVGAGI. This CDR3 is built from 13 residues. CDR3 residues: CASTLEPLRPQHF. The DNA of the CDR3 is TGTGCCAGCACCCTTGAACCCCTAAGACCCCAGCATTTT.

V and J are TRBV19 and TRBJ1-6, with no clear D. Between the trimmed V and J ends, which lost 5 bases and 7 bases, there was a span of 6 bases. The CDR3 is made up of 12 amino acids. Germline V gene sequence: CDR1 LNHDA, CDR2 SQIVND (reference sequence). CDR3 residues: CASSFQNSPLHF. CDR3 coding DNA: TGTGCCAGTAGTTTCCAGAATTCACCCCTCCACTTT.

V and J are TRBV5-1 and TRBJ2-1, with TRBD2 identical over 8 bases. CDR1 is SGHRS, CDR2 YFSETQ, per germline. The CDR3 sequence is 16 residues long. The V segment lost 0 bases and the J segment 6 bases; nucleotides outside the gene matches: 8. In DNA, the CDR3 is TGCGCCAGCAGCTTGGCCGGGACTAGTTCTCGCAATGAGCAGTTCTTC. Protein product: CASSLAGTSSRNEQFF.

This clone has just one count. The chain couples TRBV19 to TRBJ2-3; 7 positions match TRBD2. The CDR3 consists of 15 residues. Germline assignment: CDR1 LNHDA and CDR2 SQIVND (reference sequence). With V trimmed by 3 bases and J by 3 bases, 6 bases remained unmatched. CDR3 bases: TGTGCCAGTAGTATTAGCGGGTCGAGAACAGATACGCAGTATTTT. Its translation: CASSISGSRTDTQYF.

The CDR3 reads CAWGGTEYYGYTF. The CDR3 DNA follows: TGTGCCTGGGGTGGGACAGAGTACTATGGCTACACCTTC. The chain links TRBV30 to TRBJ1-2, with TRBD1 identical over 7 bases. J gave up 3 bases and V 5 bases, and 6 bases lay outside the gene matches. The germline V gene encodes CDR1 GTSNPN and CDR2 SVGIG (reference sequence). The CDR3 covers 13 residues.

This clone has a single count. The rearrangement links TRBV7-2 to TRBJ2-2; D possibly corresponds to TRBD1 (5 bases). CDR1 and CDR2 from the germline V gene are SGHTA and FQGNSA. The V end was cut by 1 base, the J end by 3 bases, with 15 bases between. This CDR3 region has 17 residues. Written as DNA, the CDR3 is TGTGCCAGCAGCTTAGAAGTCCCAGGGCGTTACACCGGGGAGCTGTTTTTT. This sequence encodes CASSLEVPGRYTGELFF.

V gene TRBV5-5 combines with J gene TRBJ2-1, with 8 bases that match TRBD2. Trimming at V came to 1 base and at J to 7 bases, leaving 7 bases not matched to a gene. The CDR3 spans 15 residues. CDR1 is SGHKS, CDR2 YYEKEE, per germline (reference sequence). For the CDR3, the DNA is TGTGCCAGCAGCTTGCCCAGCGGGAGTGCTAATGAGCAGTTCTTC. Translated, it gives CASSLPSGSANEQFF.

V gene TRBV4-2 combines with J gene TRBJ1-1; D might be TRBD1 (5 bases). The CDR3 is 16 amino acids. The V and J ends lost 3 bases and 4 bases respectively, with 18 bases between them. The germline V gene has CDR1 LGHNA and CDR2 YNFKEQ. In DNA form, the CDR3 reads TGTGCCAGCAGCCACACTATGGGGGGATCCGGCACTGAAGCTTTCTTT. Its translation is CASSHTMGGSGTEAFF.

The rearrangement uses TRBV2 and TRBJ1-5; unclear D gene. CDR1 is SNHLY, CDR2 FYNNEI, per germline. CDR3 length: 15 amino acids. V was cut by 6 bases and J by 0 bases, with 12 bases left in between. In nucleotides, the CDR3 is TGTGCCAGCAGCCTCAGCCTTTATAGCAATCAGCCCCAGCATTTT. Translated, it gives CASSLSLYSNQPQHF.

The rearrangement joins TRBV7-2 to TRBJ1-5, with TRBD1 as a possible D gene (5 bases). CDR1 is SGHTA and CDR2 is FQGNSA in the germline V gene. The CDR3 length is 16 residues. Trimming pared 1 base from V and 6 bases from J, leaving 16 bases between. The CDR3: CASSLEGWGTSQPQHF. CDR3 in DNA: TGTGCCAGCAGCTTAGAGGGGTGGGGGACGAGTCAGCCCCAGCATTTT. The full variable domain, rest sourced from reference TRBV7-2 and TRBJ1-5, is GAGVSQSPSNKVTEKGKDVELRCDPISGHTALYWYRQSLGQGLEFLIYFQGNSAPDKSGLPSDRFSAERTGGSVSTLTIQRTQQEDSAVYLCASSLEGWGTSQPQHFGDGTRLSIL.